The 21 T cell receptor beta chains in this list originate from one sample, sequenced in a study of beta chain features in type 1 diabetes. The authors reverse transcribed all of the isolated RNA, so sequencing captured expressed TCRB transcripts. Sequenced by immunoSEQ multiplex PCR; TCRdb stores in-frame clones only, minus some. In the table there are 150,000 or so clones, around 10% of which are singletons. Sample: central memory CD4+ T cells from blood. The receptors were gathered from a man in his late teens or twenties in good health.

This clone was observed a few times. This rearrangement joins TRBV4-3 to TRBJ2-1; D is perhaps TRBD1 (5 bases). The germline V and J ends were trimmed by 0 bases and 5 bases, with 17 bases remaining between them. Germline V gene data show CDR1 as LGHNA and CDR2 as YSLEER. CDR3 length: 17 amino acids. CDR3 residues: CASSQDLGLGRNNEQFF. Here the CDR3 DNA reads TGCGCCAGCAGCCAAGATCTTGGGTTGGGGCGAAACAATGAGCAGTTCTTC.

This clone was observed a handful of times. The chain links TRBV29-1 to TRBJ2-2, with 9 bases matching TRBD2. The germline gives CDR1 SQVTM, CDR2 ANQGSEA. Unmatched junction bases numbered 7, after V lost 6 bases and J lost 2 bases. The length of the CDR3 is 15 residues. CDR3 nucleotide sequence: TGCAGCGTAGCAGCTAGCGGGGTTAACACCGGGGAGCTGTTTTTT. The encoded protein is CSVAASGVNTGELFF.

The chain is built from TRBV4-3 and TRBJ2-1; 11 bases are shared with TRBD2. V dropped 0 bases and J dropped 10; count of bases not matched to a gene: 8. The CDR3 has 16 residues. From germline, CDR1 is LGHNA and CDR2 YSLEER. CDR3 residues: CASSQELPSGGPEQFF. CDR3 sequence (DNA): TGCGCCAGCAGCCAAGAATTACCTAGCGGGGGGCCCGAGCAGTTCTTC.

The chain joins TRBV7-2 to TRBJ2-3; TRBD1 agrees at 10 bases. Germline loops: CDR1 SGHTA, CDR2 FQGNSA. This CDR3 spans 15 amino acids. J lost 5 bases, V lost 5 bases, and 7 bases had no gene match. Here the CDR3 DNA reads TGTGCCAGCAGCCCCAGACAGGGGGCAAGAGATACGCAGTATTTT. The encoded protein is CASSPRQGARDTQYF. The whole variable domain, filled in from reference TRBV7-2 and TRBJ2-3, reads GAGVSQSPSNKVTEKGKDVELRCDPISGHTALYWYRQSLGQGLEFLIYFQGNSAPDKSGLPSDRFSAERTGGSVSTLTIQRTQQEDSAVYLCASSPRQGARDTQYFGPGTRLTVL.

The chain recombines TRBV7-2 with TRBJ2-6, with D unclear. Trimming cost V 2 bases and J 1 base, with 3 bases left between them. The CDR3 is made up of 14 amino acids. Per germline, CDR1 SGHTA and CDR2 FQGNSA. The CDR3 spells CASSLMSGANVLTF. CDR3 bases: TGTGCCAGCAGCTTAATGTCTGGGGCCAACGTCCTGACTTTC.

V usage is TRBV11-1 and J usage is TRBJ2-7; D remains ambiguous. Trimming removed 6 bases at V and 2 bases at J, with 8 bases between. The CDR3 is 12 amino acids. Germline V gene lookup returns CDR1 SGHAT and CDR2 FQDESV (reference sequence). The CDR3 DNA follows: TGTGCCAGCAGTCCGAACCCCTACGAGCAGTACTTC. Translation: CASSPNPYEQYF.

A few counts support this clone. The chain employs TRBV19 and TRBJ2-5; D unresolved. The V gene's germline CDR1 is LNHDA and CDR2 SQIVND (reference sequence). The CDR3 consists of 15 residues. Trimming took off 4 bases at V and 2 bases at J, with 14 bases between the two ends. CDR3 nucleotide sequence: TGTGCCAGTAGTAGGTCGGGTGCGGTACAAGAGACCCAGTACTTC. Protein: CASSRSGAVQETQYF.

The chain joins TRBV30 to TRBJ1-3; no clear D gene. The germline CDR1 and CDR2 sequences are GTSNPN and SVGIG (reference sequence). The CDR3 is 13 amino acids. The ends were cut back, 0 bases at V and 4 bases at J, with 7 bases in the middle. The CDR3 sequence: CAWSVTQGNTIYF. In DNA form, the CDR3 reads TGTGCCTGGAGTGTCACGCAAGGAAACACCATATATTTT.

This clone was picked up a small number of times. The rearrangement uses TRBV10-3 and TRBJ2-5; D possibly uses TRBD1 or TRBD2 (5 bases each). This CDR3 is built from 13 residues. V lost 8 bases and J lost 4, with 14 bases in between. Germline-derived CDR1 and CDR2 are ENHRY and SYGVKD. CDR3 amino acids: CAIGGNKAETQYF. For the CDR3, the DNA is TGTGCCATCGGGGGTAACAAGGCAGAGACCCAGTACTTC.

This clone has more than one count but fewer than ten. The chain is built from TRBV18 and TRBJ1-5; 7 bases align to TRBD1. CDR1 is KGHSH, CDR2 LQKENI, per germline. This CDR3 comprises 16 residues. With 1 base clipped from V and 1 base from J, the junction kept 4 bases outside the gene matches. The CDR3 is CASSPRGGLSNQPQHF. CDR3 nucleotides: TGTGCCAGCTCACCACGAGGGGGCTTAAGCAATCAGCCCCAGCATTTT.

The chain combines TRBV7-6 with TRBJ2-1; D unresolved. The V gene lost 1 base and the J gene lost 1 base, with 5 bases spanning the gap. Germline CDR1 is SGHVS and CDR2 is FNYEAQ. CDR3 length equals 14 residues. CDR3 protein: CASSLGNSYNEQFF. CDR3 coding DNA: TGTGCCAGCAGCTTAGGGAATTCCTACAATGAGCAGTTCTTC.

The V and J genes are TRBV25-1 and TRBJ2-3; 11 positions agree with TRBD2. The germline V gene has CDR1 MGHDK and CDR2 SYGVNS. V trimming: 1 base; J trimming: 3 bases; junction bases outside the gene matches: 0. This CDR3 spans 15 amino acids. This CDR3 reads CASSELAGGTDTQYF. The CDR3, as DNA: TGTGCCAGCAGTGAATTAGCGGGAGGGACAGATACGCAGTATTTT.

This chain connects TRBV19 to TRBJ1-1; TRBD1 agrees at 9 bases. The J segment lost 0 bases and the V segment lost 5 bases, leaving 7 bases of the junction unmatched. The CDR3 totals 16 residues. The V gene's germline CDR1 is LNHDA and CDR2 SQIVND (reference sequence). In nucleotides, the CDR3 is TGTGCCAGTAGTCCGCGGACAGGGGCGATGAACACTGAAGCTTTCTTT. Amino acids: CASSPRTGAMNTEAFF.

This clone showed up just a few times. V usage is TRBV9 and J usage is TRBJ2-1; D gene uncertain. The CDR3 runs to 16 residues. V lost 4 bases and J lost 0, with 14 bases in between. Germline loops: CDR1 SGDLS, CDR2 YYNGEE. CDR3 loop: CASSSNARRSYNEQFF. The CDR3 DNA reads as TGTGCCAGCAGCTCAAATGCCAGGCGCTCCTACAATGAGCAGTTCTTC.

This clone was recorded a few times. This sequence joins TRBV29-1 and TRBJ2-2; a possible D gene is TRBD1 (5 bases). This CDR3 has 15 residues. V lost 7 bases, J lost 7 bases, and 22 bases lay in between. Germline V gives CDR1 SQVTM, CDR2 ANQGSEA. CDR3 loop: CSAILGREWDGELFF. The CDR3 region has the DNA TGCAGCGCCATCCTCGGCAGGGAATGGGACGGGGAGCTGTTTTTT.

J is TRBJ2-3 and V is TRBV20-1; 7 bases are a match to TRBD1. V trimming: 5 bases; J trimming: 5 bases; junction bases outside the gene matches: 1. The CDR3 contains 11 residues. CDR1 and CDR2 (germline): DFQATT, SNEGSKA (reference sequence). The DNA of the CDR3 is TGCAGTGCTCGGACAGGAGATACGCAGTATTTT. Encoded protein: CSARTGDTQYF.

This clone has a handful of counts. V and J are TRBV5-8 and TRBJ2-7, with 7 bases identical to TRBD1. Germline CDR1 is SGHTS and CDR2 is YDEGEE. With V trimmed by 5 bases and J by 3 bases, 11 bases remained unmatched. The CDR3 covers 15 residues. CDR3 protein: CASSPSYRGYYEQYF. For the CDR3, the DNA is TGTGCCAGCAGTCCCTCCTACAGGGGATACTACGAGCAGTACTTC.

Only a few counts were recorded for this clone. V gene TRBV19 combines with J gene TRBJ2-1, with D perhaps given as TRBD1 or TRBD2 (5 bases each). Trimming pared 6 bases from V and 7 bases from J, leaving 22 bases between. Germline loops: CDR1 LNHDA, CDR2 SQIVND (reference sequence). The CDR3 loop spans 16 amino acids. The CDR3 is CASRPPTARRGNEQFF. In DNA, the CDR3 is TGTGCCAGTAGACCCCCGACAGCACGAAGAGGGAATGAGCAGTTCTTC.

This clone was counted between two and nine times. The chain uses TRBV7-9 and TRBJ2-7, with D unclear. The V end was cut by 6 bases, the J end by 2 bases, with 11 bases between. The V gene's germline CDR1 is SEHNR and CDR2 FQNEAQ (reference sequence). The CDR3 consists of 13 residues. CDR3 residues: CASRPHQPYEQYF. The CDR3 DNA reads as TGTGCCAGCAGACCACACCAACCCTACGAGCAGTACTTC.

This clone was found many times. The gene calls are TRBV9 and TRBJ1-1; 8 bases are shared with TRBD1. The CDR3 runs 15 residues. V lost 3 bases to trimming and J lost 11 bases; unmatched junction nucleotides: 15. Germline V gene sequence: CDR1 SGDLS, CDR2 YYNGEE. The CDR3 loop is CASSASPASDRVAFF. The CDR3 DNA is TGTGCCAGCAGCGCCAGTCCTGCTTCGGACAGGGTGGCTTTCTTT.

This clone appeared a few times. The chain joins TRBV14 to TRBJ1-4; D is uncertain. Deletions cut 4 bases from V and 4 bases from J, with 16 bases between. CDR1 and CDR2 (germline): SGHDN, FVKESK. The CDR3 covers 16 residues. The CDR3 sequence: CASSPMGGGYNEKLFF. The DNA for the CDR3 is TGTGCCAGCAGCCCTATGGGTGGAGGTTATAATGAAAAACTGTTTTTT.